A selection of T cell receptor beta chains follows, all from one sample in a study of shared clonotypes between healthy human individuals. Sequenced by immunoSEQ multiplex PCR; TCRdb stores in-frame clones only, minus some. The sample lists approximately 2,000,000 clones; roughly 92% were seen once. The sample consisted of naive CD4+ T cells from PBMCs. These receptors were obtained from a man aged 18 to 29 in good health. Some clones in this sample may be carry-over from other donors' samples. Both conserved end residues are part of each CDR3. D genes are given only for firm matches. Part of the rows lack a size; the others show once, few, many or a class for expanded clones.

V: TRBV9
size: -
D: TRBD2
J: TRBJ2-5
CDR3: CASSSRLAGVETQYF
DNA: TGTGCCAGCAGCTCCCGACTAGCGGGAGTGGAGACCCAGTACTTC

V: TRBV19
size: few
D: TRBD1
J: TRBJ1-5
CDR3: CASSRGRSDQPQHF
DNA: TGTGCCAGTAGCAGGGGGAGGTCGGATCAGCCCCAGCATTTT

V: TRBV6-5
size: -
D: -
J: TRBJ1-1
CDR3: CAISDGGVNTEAFF
DNA: TGTGCCATCAGTGACGGGGGTGTGAACACTGAAGCTTTCTTT

V: TRBV7-8
size: -
D: -
J: TRBJ1-2
CDR3: CASSQGGSRYGYTF
DNA: TGTGCCAGCTCCCAGGGAGGGAGTCGCTATGGCTACACCTTC

V: TRBV27
size: -
D: TRBD2
J: TRBJ2-3
CDR3: CASRGAGGPSTDTQYF
DNA: TGTGCCAGCAGGGGGGCGGGGGGACCCAGCACAGATACGCAGTATTTT

V: TRBV7-2
size: -
D: TRBD2
J: TRBJ2-5
CDR3: CASSFAGEGTQYF
DNA: TGTGCCAGCAGCTTCGCGGGGGAAGGGACCCAGTACTTC

V: TRBV18
size: -
D: -
J: TRBJ2-1
CDR3: CASSPQGTNSNEQFF
DNA: TGTGCCAGCTCACCACAGGGTACGAATTCAAATGAGCAGTTCTTC

V: TRBV4-1
size: once
D: -
J: TRBJ2-7
CDR3: CASSQEGTNSYEQYF
DNA: TGCGCCAGCAGCCAAGAGGGCACCAACTCCTACGAGCAGTACTTC

V: TRBV18
size: -
D: -
J: TRBJ2-1
CDR3: CASFLPSEGRPNEQFF
DNA: TGTGCCAGCTTCCTGCCTAGCGAGGGCCGGCCCAATGAGCAGTTCTTC

V: TRBV28
size: -
D: TRBD1
J: TRBJ2-3
CDR3: CASSWTGRPDTQYF
DNA: TGTGCCAGCAGCTGGACAGGGAGGCCAGATACGCAGTATTTT

V: TRBV2
size: -
D: -
J: TRBJ2-1
CDR3: CASSEIGPNEQFF
DNA: TGTGCCAGCAGTGAGATAGGGCCGAATGAGCAGTTCTTC

V: TRBV5-1
size: once
D: -
J: TRBJ1-2
CDR3: CASSLETVNYGYTF
DNA: TGCGCCAGCAGCTTGGAGACGGTTAACTATGGCTACACCTTC

V: TRBV5-1
size: -
D: TRBD2
J: TRBJ2-1
CDR3: CASSVTSGTYNEQFF
DNA: TGCGCCAGCAGCGTTACTAGCGGGACGTACAATGAGCAGTTCTTC

V: TRBV15
size: -
D: TRBD1
J: TRBJ1-4
CDR3: CATSSMTRDRKEKLFF
DNA: TGTGCCACCAGCAGCATGACCCGGGACAGGAAAGAAAAACTGTTTTTT

V: TRBV21-1
size: -
D: -
J: TRBJ2-1
CDR3: CASPGVGMDEQFF
DNA: TGTGCCAGCCCCGGGGTTGGAATGGATGAGCAGTTCTTC

V: TRBV19
size: once
D: -
J: TRBJ2-3
CDR3: CASSIWARQTTDTQYF
DNA: TGTGCCAGTAGTATCTGGGCTAGACAGACTACAGATACGCAGTATTTT

V: TRBV6-1
size: -
D: -
J: TRBJ2-7
CDR3: CASQGAFGLGQYF
DNA: TGTGCCAGCCAAGGTGCCTTTGGTCTCGGGCAGTACTTC

V: TRBV4-1
size: -
D: -
J: TRBJ2-7
CDR3: CASSRSLGAPSYEQYF
DNA: TGCGCCAGCAGCCGTAGTCTGGGGGCGCCTTCCTACGAGCAGTACTTC

V: TRBV9
size: -
D: TRBD2
J: TRBJ2-5
CDR3: CASSAGTSGRVGETQYF
DNA: TGTGCCAGCAGCGCTGGGACTAGCGGGAGGGTGGGTGAGACCCAGTACTTC

V: TRBV5-1
size: -
D: TRBD1
J: TRBJ1-2
CDR3: CASSSAPGTGVLVNYGYTF
DNA: TGCGCCAGCAGCTCTGCCCCCGGGACAGGGGTGTTGGTTAACTATGGCTACACCTTC

V: TRBV27
size: -
D: TRBD1
J: TRBJ2-2
CDR3: CATGTGNTGELFF
DNA: TGTGCCACCGGGACAGGGAACACCGGGGAGCTGTTTTTT

V: TRBV9
size: -
D: -
J: TRBJ2-1
CDR3: CASSVAAHWSSYNEQFF
DNA: TGTGCCAGCAGCGTAGCTGCTCACTGGAGCTCCTACAATGAGCAGTTCTTC

V: TRBV4-1
size: -
D: -
J: TRBJ2-3
CDR3: CASSQDLGGRADTQYF
DNA: TGCGCCAGCAGCCAAGATTTAGGGGGGAGGGCAGATACGCAGTATTTT

V: TRBV28
size: -
D: -
J: TRBJ2-7
CDR3: CASSNSYEQYF
DNA: TGTGCCAGCAGCAATTCCTACGAGCAGTACTTC

V: TRBV5-1
size: -
D: -
J: TRBJ2-3
CDR3: CASSLPGADTQYF
DNA: TGCGCCAGCAGCCTGCCAGGGGCAGATACGCAGTATTTT

V: TRBV5-1
size: once
D: TRBD2
J: TRBJ2-1
CDR3: CASSLVASGTYNEQFF
DNA: TGCGCCAGCAGCTTGGTCGCTAGCGGGACTTACAATGAGCAGTTCTTC

V: TRBV2
size: -
D: -
J: TRBJ2-1
CDR3: CASSGDPETGQFF
DNA: TGTGCCAGCAGTGGGGACCCAGAAACGGGGCAGTTCTTC

V: TRBV5-1
size: -
D: TRBD1
J: TRBJ2-5
CDR3: CASSPRGDRLSETQYF
DNA: TGCGCCAGCAGCCCCCGAGGGGACAGGCTGTCGGAGACCCAGTACTTC

V: TRBV28
size: -
D: TRBD1
J: TRBJ1-4
CDR3: CASSFMGTGFDNEKLFF
DNA: TGTGCCAGCAGTTTTATGGGGACAGGGTTTGATAATGAAAAACTGTTTTTT

V: TRBV28
size: -
D: -
J: TRBJ1-1
CDR3: CASSLRHGPTEAFF
DNA: TGTGCCAGCAGTTTAAGACACGGACCCACTGAAGCTTTCTTT

V: TRBV11-2
size: -
D: -
J: TRBJ1-3
CDR3: CASITDGNTIYF
DNA: TGTGCCAGCATCACGGATGGAAACACCATATATTTT

V: TRBV2
size: -
D: TRBD1
J: TRBJ1-2
CDR3: CASLSGQGDGYTF
DNA: TGTGCCAGCTTATCGGGACAGGGAGATGGCTACACCTTC

V: TRBV7-9
size: -
D: TRBD1
J: TRBJ1-5
CDR3: CASSLVGDRAVQPQHF
DNA: TGTGCCAGCAGCTTAGTTGGGGACAGAGCAGTTCAGCCCCAGCATTTT

V: TRBV5-4
size: -
D: -
J: TRBJ2-6
CDR3: CASSFGQAGANVLTF
DNA: TGTGCCAGCAGCTTCGGTCAGGCTGGGGCCAACGTCCTGACTTTC

V: TRBV7-3
size: -
D: -
J: TRBJ1-1
CDR3: CASSLRGNTEAFF
DNA: TGTGCCAGCAGCTTACGGGGTAATACTGAAGCTTTCTTT

V: TRBV5-1
size: -
D: -
J: TRBJ2-1
CDR3: CASSLLAGTANEQFF
DNA: TGCGCCAGCAGCTTGCTAGCCGGGACTGCCAATGAGCAGTTCTTC

V: TRBV19
size: -
D: TRBD2
J: TRBJ2-2
CDR3: CASERGNPGELFF
DNA: TGTGCCAGTGAGCGGGGGAATCCCGGGGAGCTGTTTTTT

V: TRBV19
size: -
D: TRBD1
J: TRBJ1-1
CDR3: CASTGVNTEAFF
DNA: TGTGCCAGCACAGGGGTAAACACTGAAGCTTTCTTT

V: TRBV29-1
size: -
D: TRBD1
J: TRBJ2-5
CDR3: CSARQGQETQYF
DNA: TGCAGCGCGAGACAGGGACAAGAGACCCAGTACTTC

V: TRBV6-5
size: -
D: -
J: TRBJ2-7
CDR3: CASRRDSSSYEQYF
DNA: TGTGCCAGCAGACGGGACTCAAGCTCCTACGAGCAGTACTTC

V: TRBV2
size: -
D: -
J: TRBJ2-5
CDR3: CASSFTGRQETQYF
DNA: TGTGCCAGCAGTTTTACGGGACGCCAAGAGACCCAGTACTTC

V: TRBV5-8
size: -
D: -
J: TRBJ1-1
CDR3: CASSYWTGNTEAFF
DNA: TGTGCCAGCAGCTACTGGACGGGGAACACTGAAGCTTTCTTT

V: TRBV7-9
size: once
D: -
J: TRBJ2-5
CDR3: CASSLAGSLETQYF
DNA: TGTGCCAGCAGCTTAGCGGGTAGTTTGGAGACCCAGTACTTC

V: TRBV4-2
size: few
D: TRBD1
J: TRBJ1-1
CDR3: CASSLGQRLEAFF
DNA: TGTGCCAGCAGCCTGGGACAGAGACTTGAAGCTTTCTTT

V: TRBV5-8
size: -
D: -
J: TRBJ2-7
CDR3: CASSPPRLVVYEQYF
DNA: TGTGCCAGCAGCCCCCCCCGACTAGTTGTCTACGAGCAGTACTTC

V: TRBV13
size: -
D: TRBD1
J: TRBJ1-4
CDR3: CASSSLGQGNEKLFF
DNA: TGTGCCAGCAGCTCCCTAGGACAGGGTAATGAAAAACTGTTTTTT

V: TRBV25-1
size: -
D: TRBD1
J: TRBJ2-4
CDR3: CATGDSRLAKNIQYF
DNA: TGTGCCACCGGGGACAGCCGCTTAGCCAAAAACATTCAGTACTTC

V: TRBV7-3
size: -
D: -
J: TRBJ2-2
CDR3: CASSLRLAGELFF
DNA: TGTGCCAGCAGCTTACGACTCGCCGGGGAGCTGTTTTTT

V: TRBV28
size: -
D: -
J: TRBJ1-5
CDR3: CASSSHYQPQHF
DNA: TGTGCCAGCAGTTCCCATTATCAGCCCCAGCATTTT

V: TRBV15
size: -
D: -
J: TRBJ2-7
CDR3: CATSRDPGANEQYF
DNA: TGTGCCACCAGCAGAGATCCAGGGGCCAACGAGCAGTACTTC

V: TRBV28
size: -
D: TRBD1
J: TRBJ2-7
CDR3: CASSLDRGSNEQYF
DNA: TGTGCCAGCAGTTTAGACAGGGGGTCTAACGAGCAGTACTTC

V: TRBV5-1
size: -
D: TRBD1
J: TRBJ2-5
CDR3: CASSPGQGAETQYF
DNA: TGCGCCAGCAGCCCCGGCCAGGGGGCGGAGACCCAGTACTTC

V: TRBV15
size: -
D: -
J: TRBJ1-1
CDR3: CATSRDLGLATEAFF
DNA: TGTGCCACCAGCAGAGATCTTGGGTTGGCCACTGAAGCTTTCTTT